This entry lists 9 T cell receptor beta chains sequenced from one sample in a study of STAT5B mutations in CD4+ large granular lymphocyte leukemia. Clones were sequenced by immunoSEQ multiplex PCR, and TCRdb holds only the in-frame ones, with some missing. The sample shows about 40,000 clones, about four fifths of them seen only once. The sequenced sample consisted of CD4+ T cells from blood buffy coats. Source of these receptors: a human donor in good health.

The genes are TRBV27 and TRBJ2-7, with 8 bases aligning to TRBD1. Germline assignment: CDR1 MNHEY and CDR2 SMNVEV (reference sequence). V was clipped by 5 bases and J by 2 bases; unmatched bases: 5. The CDR3 is made up of 14 amino acids. CDR3 coding DNA: TGTGCCAGCAGTCAGGACAGGGTCACCTACGAGCAGTACTTC. This encodes CASSQDRVTYEQYF.

The rearrangement uses TRBV6-5 and TRBJ1-1; D is unclear. V was shortened by 2 bases and J by 2 bases, with 12 bases between the two germline ends. This CDR3 region has 15 residues. Germline CDR1 MNHEY, CDR2 SVGAGI. CDR3 protein: CASSYLSRINTEAFF. DNA for the CDR3: TGTGCCAGCAGTTACCTCTCCCGCATTAACACTGAAGCTTTCTTT.

V gene TRBV30 combines with J gene TRBJ2-3; 7 positions agree with TRBD2. The junction had 5 bases not matched to a gene; V was cut back by 7 bases and J by 4 bases. Looked up from germline, CDR1 is GTSNPN and CDR2 is SVGIG (reference sequence). This CDR3 region has 12 residues. The CDR3 sequence: CASSTSADTQYF. The CDR3 bases are TGTGCCTCCAGTACTAGCGCAGATACGCAGTATTTT.

The chain uses TRBV19 and TRBJ1-2, with D unclear. Trimming pared 7 bases from V and 2 bases from J, leaving 8 bases between. This CDR3 has 12 amino acids. In germline, CDR1 is LNHDA, CDR2 SQIVND (reference sequence). This chain's CDR3 is CASNGINYGYTF. CDR3 DNA sequence: TGTGCCAGTAATGGAATAAACTATGGCTACACCTTC. Using reference TRBV19 and TRBJ1-2 for the parts outside the CDR3, the full variable domain is DGGITQSPKYLFRKEGQNVTLSCEQNLNHDAMYWYRQDPGQGLRLIYYSQIVNDFQKGDIAEGYSVSREKKESFPLTVTSAQKNPTAFYLCASNGINYGYTFGSGTRLTVV.

This chain joins TRBV6-1 and TRBJ1-3; tentatively, D is TRBD1 (5 bases). Germline V gene data show CDR1 as MNHNS and CDR2 as SASEGT. The CDR3 contains 15 residues. V gave up 5 bases and J gave up 2 bases, with 13 bases separating them. The CDR3 reads CASSSGVGAGNTIYF. The CDR3 nucleotides are TGTGCCAGCAGTTCGGGGGTGGGGGCTGGAAACACCATATATTTT.

This chain connects TRBV15 to TRBJ2-1, with D uncertain. CDR3 length equals 16 residues. In germline, CDR1 is LNHNV, CDR2 YYDKDF (reference sequence). V lost 0 bases, J lost 0 bases, and 9 bases lay in between. The CDR3 region has the DNA TGTGCCACCAGCAGAGATAGGTATCTCTCCTACAATGAGCAGTTCTTC. Protein sequence: CATSRDRYLSYNEQFF.

The chain carries TRBV9 and TRBJ2-2; 9 nucleotides agree with TRBD1. V trimming: 0 bases; J trimming: 6 bases; junction bases outside the gene matches: 6. This CDR3 is built from 16 residues. Germline V gene data show CDR1 as SGDLS and CDR2 as YYNGEE. In DNA form, the CDR3 reads TGTGCCAGCAGCGTAGAAGGACAGGGGTTCTCCGGGGAGCTGTTTTTT. Encoded protein: CASSVEGQGFSGELFF.

This chain joins TRBV30 and TRBJ2-5, with 8 bases that match TRBD2. Germline V lookup: CDR1 GTSNPN, CDR2 SVGIG (reference sequence). With V trimmed by 5 bases and J by 5 bases, 10 bases remained unmatched. CDR3 length: 14 residues. The CDR3 sequence is CAWAASGRVETQYF. CDR3 nucleotides: TGTGCCTGGGCCGCTAGCGGGCGAGTGGAGACCCAGTACTTC.

This chain links TRBV6-5 with TRBJ2-5; no reliable D call. Deletions cut 10 bases from V and 0 bases from J, with 12 bases between. CDR3 length equals 13 residues. From germline, CDR1 is MNHEY and CDR2 SVGAGI. CDR3 sequence reads: CATKRGDQETQYF. The CDR3 DNA follows: TGTGCCACCAAACGTGGGGACCAAGAGACCCAGTACTTC.